The 6 T cell receptor beta chains below all came from one sample that was sequenced in a study of tumor and adjacent non-tumor tissue in lung cancer. No cell sorting was done before RNA was extracted from the tissue. TCRbeta libraries were built with three rounds of nested PCR, modified from ARM-PCR. A single record per CDR3 protein comes from TCRdb applying MiXCR to the multiplex PCR reads. In the table there are around 140,000 distinct CDR3 sequences, approximately 66% of which are singletons. Source material: lung tumor tissue. These receptor sequences come from a man aged 60-69 years with small cell lung cancer.

This rearrangement joins TRBV7-8 to TRBJ2-6; D may be TRBD1 or TRBD2 (5 bases each). Looked up from germline, CDR1 is SGHVS and CDR2 is FQNEAQ. The CDR3 loop spans 18 amino acids. V dropped 4 bases and J dropped 0 bases, with 16 bases sitting between them. The CDR3: CASSWDLTTSSGANVLTF. CDR3 nucleotides: TGTGCCAGCAGCTGGGACCTTACTACCAGCTCTGGGGCCAACGTCCTGACTTTC. Combining the CDR3 with reference TRBV7-8 and TRBJ2-6 gives the whole variable domain GAGVSQSPRYKVAKRGQDVALRCDPISGHVSLFWYQQALGQGPEFLTYFQNEAQLDKSGLPSDRFFAERPEGSVSTLKIQRTQQEDSAVYLCASSWDLTTSSGANVLTFGAGSRLTVL.

As concerns this clonotype: Possible read error: a much larger clone is one base away. The chain is built from TRBV6-5 and TRBJ2-3, with TRBD2 matching over 7 bases. The CDR3 loop spans 13 amino acids. J gave up 1 base and V 10 bases, and 5 bases lay outside the gene matches. Germline assignment: CDR1 MNHEY and CDR2 SVGAGI. The CDR3 protein is CATRLAGTDTQYF. CDR3 DNA sequence: TGTGCCACTCGTCTAGCGGGCACAGATACGCAGTATTTT.

There are many counts of this clonotype. This chain joins TRBV6-1 and TRBJ1-5; the D gene is possibly TRBD1 (6 bases). The V end lost 2 bases, the J end lost 5 bases, and 13 bases lay between the germline ends. Germline CDR1 MNHNS, CDR2 SASEGT. The length of the CDR3 is 15 residues. CDR3 nucleotide sequence: TGTGCCAGCAGTGAATTCAGGGGAGGGGATCAGCCCCAGCATTTT. It is translated as CASSEFRGGDQPQHF.

This clonotype was seen repeatedly, ten times or more. The chain uses TRBV20-1 and TRBJ2-1; TRBD2 agrees at 11 bases. This CDR3 contains 16 residues. CDR1 is DFQATT and CDR2 is SNEGSKA in the germline V gene (reference sequence). V lost 5 bases to trimming and J lost 0 bases; unmatched junction nucleotides: 6. The CDR3 nucleotides read TGCAGTGCTCCTGGGACTAGCGGTTTCTCCTACAATGAGCAGTTCTTC. Protein sequence: CSAPGTSGFSYNEQFF.

This chain joins TRBV20-1 and TRBJ2-5, with a weak D call TRBD2 (6 bases). Trimming took off 2 bases at V and 2 bases at J, with 12 bases between the two ends. Germline loops: CDR1 DFQATT, CDR2 SNEGSKA (reference sequence). The CDR3 contains 14 residues. CDR3 protein: CSARRRGLQETQYF. The CDR3 DNA reads as TGCAGTGCTAGAAGGAGGGGACTGCAAGAGACCCAGTACTTC.

This rearrangement joins TRBV4-1 to TRBJ1-5, with D uncertain. This CDR3 region has 14 residues. V gave up 11 bases and J gave up 3 bases, with 17 bases separating them. Per germline, CDR1 MGHRA and CDR2 YSYEKL. CDR3 bases: TGCGCCTGCAACCCCGCAAGGAACAATCAGCCCCAGCATTTT. Translated, it gives CACNPARNNQPQHF.